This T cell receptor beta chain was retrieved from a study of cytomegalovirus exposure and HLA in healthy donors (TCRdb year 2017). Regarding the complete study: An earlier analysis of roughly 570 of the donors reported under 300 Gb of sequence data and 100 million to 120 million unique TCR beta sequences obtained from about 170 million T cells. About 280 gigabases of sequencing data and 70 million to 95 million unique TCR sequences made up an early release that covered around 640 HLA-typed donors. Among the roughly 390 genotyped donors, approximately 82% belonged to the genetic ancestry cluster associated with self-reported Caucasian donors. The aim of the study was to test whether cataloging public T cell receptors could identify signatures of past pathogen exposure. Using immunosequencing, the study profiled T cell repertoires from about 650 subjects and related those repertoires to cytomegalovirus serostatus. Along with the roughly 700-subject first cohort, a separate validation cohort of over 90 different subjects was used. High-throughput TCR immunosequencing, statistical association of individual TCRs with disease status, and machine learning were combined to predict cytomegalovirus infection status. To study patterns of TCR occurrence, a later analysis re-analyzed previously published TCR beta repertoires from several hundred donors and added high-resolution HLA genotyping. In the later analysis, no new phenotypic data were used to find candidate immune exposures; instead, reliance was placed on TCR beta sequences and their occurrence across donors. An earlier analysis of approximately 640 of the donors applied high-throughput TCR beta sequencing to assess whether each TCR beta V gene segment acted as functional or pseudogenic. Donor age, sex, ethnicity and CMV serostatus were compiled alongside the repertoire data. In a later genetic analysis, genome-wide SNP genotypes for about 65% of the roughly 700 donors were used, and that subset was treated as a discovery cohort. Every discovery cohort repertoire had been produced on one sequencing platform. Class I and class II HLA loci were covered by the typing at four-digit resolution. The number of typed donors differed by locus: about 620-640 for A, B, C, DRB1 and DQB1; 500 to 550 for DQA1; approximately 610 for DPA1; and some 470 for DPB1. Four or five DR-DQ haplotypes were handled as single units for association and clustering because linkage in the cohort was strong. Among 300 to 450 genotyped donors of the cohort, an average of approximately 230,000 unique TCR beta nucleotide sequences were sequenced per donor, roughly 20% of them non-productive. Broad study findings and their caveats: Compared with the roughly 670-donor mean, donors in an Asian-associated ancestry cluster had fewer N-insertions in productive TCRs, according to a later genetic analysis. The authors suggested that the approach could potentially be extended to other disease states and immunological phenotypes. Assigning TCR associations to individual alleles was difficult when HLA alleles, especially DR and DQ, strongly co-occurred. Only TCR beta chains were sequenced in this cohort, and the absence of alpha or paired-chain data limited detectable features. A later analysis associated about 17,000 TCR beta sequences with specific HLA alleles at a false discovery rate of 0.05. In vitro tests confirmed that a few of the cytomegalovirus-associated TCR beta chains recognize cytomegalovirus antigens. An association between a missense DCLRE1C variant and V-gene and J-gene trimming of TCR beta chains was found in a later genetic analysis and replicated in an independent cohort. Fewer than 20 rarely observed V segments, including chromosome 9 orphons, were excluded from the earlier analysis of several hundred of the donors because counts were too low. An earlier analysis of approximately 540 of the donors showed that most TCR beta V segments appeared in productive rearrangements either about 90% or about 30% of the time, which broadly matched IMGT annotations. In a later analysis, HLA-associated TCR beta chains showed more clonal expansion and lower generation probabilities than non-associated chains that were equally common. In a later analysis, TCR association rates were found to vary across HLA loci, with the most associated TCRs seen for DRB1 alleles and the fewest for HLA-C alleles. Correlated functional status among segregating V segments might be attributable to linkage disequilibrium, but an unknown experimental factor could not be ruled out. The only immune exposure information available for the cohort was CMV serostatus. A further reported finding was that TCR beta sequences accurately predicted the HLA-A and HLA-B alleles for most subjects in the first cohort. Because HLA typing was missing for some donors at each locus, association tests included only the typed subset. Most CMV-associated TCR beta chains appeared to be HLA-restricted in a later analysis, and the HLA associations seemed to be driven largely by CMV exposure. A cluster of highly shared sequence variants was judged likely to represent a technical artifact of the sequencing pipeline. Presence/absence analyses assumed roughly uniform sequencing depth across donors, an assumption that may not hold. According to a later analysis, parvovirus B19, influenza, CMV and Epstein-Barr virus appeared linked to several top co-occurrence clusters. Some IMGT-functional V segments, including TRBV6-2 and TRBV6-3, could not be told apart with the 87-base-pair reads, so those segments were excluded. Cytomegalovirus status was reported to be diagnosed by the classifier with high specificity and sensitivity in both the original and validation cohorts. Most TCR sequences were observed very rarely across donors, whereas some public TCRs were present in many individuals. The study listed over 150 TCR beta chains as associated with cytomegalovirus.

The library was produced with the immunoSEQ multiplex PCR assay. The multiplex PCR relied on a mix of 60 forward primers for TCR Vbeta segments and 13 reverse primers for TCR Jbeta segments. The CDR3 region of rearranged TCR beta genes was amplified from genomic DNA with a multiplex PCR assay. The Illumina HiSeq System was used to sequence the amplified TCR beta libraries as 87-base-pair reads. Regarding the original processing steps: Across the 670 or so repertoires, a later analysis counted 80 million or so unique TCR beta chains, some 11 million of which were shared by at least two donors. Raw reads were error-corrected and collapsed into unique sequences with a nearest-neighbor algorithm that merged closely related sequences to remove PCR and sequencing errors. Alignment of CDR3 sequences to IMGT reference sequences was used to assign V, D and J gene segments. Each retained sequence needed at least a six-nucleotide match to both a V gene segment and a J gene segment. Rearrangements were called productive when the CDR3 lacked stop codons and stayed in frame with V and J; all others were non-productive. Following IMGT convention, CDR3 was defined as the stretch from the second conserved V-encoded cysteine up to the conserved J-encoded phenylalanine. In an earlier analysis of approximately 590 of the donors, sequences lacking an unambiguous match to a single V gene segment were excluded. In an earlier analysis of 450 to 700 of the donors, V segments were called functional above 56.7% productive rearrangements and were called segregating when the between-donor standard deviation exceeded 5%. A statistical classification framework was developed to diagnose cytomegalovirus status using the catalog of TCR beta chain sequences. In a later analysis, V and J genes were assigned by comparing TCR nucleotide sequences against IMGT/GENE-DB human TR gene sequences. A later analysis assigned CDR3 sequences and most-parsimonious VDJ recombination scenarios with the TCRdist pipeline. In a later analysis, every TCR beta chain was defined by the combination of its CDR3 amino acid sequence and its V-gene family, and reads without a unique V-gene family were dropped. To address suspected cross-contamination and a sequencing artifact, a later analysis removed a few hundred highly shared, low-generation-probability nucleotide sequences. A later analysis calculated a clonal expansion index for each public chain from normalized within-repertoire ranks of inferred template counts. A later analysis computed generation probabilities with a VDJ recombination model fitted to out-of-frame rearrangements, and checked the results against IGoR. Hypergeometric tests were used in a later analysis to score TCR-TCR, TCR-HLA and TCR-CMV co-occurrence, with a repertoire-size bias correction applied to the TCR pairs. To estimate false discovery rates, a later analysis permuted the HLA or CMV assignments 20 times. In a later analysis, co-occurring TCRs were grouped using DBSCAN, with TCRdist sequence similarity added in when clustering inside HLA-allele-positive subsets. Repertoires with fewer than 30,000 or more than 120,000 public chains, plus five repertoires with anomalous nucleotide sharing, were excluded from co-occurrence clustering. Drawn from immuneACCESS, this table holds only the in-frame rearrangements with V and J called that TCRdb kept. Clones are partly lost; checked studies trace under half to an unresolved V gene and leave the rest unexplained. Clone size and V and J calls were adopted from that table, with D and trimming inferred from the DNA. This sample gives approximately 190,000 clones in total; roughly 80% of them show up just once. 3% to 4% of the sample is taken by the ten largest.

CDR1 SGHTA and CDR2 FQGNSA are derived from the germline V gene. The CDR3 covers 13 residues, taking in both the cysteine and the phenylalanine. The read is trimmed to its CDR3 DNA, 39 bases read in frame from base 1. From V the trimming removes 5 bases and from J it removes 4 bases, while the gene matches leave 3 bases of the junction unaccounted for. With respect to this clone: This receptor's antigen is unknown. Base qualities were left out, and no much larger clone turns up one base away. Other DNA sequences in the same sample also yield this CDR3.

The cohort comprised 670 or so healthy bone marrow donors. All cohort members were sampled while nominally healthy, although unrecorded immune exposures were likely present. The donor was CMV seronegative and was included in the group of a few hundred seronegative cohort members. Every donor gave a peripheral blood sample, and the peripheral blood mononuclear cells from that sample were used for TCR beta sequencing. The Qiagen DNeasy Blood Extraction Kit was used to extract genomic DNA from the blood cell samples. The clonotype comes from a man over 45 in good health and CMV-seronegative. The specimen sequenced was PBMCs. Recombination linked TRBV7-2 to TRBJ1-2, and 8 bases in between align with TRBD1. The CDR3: CASSPGQGYGYTF. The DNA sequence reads TGTGCCAGCAGCCCCGGACAGGGCTATGGCTACACCTTC.